The 16 T cell receptor beta chains listed next were all sequenced from one sample in a study of PD-1 blockade in classical Hodgkin lymphoma. Brentuximab vedotin exposure varied, and every patient relapsed after autologous stem cell transplantation. Sequencing used immunoSEQ multiplex PCR; TCRdb keeps in-frame clones, though not all of them. The sample has about 85,000 clones; about 93% are singletons. The sequencing used peripheral blood mononuclear cells (PBMCs), collected before the second cycle of nivolumab. The receptors were gathered from a human donor with classical Hodgkin lymphoma.

The J gene is TRBJ1-2, the V gene TRBV5-4; TRBD1 might be the D (6 bases). The CDR3 sequence is 15 residues long. Germline V CDR1 and CDR2: SGHNT, YYREEE (reference sequence). Trimming cost V 2 bases and J 0 bases, with 11 bases left between them. CDR3 sequence: CASSLEQGANYGYTF. The CDR3 nucleotides read TGTGCCAGCAGCTTAGAACAGGGCGCTAACTATGGCTACACCTTC.

This clone was recorded a few times. The chain recombines TRBV6-5 with TRBJ1-1; D remains ambiguous. The CDR3 covers 13 residues. The germline CDR1 and CDR2 sequences are MNHEY and SVGAGI. V lost 6 bases to trimming and J lost 4 bases, with 12 bases between them. The CDR3 sequence: CASSGVGGTEAFF. DNA for the CDR3: TGTGCCAGCAGCGGGGTAGGAGGCACTGAAGCTTTCTTT.

The rearrangement links TRBV9 to TRBJ2-3; 9 nucleotides match TRBD2. Trimming removed 2 bases from V and 0 bases from J; junction bases left unmatched: 4. Germline V CDR1 and CDR2: SGDLS, YYNGEE. This CDR3 has 16 residues. CDR3 sequence (DNA): TGTGCCAGCAGCGTGCTAGCGGGGCCAAGCACAGATACGCAGTATTTT. Amino acid sequence: CASSVLAGPSTDTQYF.

The chain couples TRBV4-1 to TRBJ2-3; perhaps D is TRBD1 or TRBD2 (5 bases each). Germline V CDR1 and CDR2: MGHRA, YSYEKL. The CDR3 is 16 amino acids. Deletions cut 1 base from V and 0 bases from J, with 11 bases between. The CDR3 DNA reads as TGCGCCAGCAGCCAAGTTGGCAGGGAGAGCACAGATACGCAGTATTTT. Encoded protein: CASSQVGRESTDTQYF.

The chain uses TRBV28 and TRBJ1-3; D remains ambiguous. The CDR3 length is 16 residues. Per germline, CDR1 MDHEN and CDR2 SYDVKM. V was pared by 4 bases and J by 1 base, with 14 bases between. In DNA form, the CDR3 reads TGTGCCAGCAGTTCTGGGAAGGCTCGATCTGGAAACACCATATATTTT. Translation: CASSSGKARSGNTIYF.

The chain employs TRBV5-4 and TRBJ2-7; D is uncertain. The CDR3 spans 14 residues. Germline CDR1 and CDR2: SGHNT and YYREEE (reference sequence). Trimming took off 0 bases at V and 0 bases at J, with 7 bases between the two ends. Here the CDR3 reads CASSLAGSSYEQYF. CDR3 bases: TGTGCCAGCAGCTTGGCAGGTAGCTCCTACGAGCAGTACTTC. Using reference TRBV5-4 and TRBJ2-7 for the parts outside the CDR3, the full variable domain is ETGVTQSPTHLIKTRGQQVTLRCSSQSGHNTVSWYQQALGQGPQFIFQYYREEENGRGNFPPRFSGLQFPNYSSELNVNALELDDSALYLCASSLAGSSYEQYFGPGTRLTVT.

The chain links TRBV27 to TRBJ2-5, with 9 nucleotides matching TRBD1. Germline-derived CDR1 and CDR2 are MNHEY and SMNVEV (reference sequence). The CDR3 spans 15 residues. V dropped 5 bases and J dropped 0; count of bases not matched to a gene: 4. CDR3 nucleotides: TGTGCCAGCAGTCGAGGGACAGGGCACCAAGAGACCCAGTACTTC. Its protein is CASSRGTGHQETQYF.

CDR3 nucleotides: TGTGCCAGCAGACAAGGATACGAAAAACTGTTTTTT. This sequence encodes CASRQGYEKLFF. The chain couples TRBV28 to TRBJ1-4; D is ambiguous. Per germline, CDR1 MDHEN and CDR2 SYDVKM. V lost 6 bases, J lost 8 bases, and 10 bases lay in between. The CDR3 has 12 amino acids.

CDR3 sequence (DNA): TGTGCCAGCAGTCTAGCGGGAAACTACGAGCAGTACTTC. This gives the protein CASSLAGNYEQYF. The V call is TRBV28, the J call TRBJ2-7, with 9 bases that match TRBD2. V lost 5 bases to trimming and J lost 3 bases; unmatched junction nucleotides: 2. Germline-derived CDR1 and CDR2 are MDHEN and SYDVKM. CDR3 size: 13 residues.

The V gene is TRBV4-1, the J gene TRBJ1-1, with no clear D. The germline V gene encodes CDR1 MGHRA and CDR2 YSYEKL. The V gene lost 0 bases and the J gene lost 3 bases, with 8 bases spanning the gap. The CDR3 runs to 14 residues. The CDR3 DNA sequence: TGCGCCAGCAGCCAAGAACGGGAGGACACTGAAGCTTTCTTT. It encodes CASSQEREDTEAFF.

V gene TRBV5-1 combines with J gene TRBJ2-3, with TRBD2 identical over 8 bases. In germline, CDR1 is SGHRS, CDR2 YFSETQ. The CDR3 spans 16 residues. The junction had 11 bases not matched to a gene; V was cut back by 5 bases and J by 3 bases. The CDR3 region has the DNA TGCGCCAGCAGAGACTCACCCGGGACTAGGACAGATACGCAGTATTTT. Residues: CASRDSPGTRTDTQYF.

This chain connects TRBV9 to TRBJ2-1; 9 bases are shared with TRBD2. With 0 bases clipped from V and 5 bases from J, the junction kept 3 bases outside the gene matches. Germline V gene lookup returns CDR1 SGDLS and CDR2 YYNGEE. The CDR3 totals 15 residues. In DNA form, the CDR3 reads TGTGCCAGCAGCGTAGGACTAGCGGCCAACAATGAGCAGTTCTTC. As protein: CASSVGLAANNEQFF.

The chain joins TRBV11-2 to TRBJ2-3; the D gene is possibly TRBD2 (6 bases). CDR1 and CDR2 from the germline V gene are SGHAT and FQNNGV. V lost 0 bases, J lost 2 bases, and 18 bases lay in between. This CDR3 has 18 residues. The CDR3 nucleotides are TGTGCCAGCAGCTTAGAACTAGCCCTGGCCTCCCTCACAGATACGCAGTATTTT. Amino acids: CASSLELALASLTDTQYF. Combining the CDR3 with reference TRBV11-2 and TRBJ2-3 gives the whole variable domain EAGVAQSPRYKIIEKRQSVAFWCNPISGHATLYWYQQILGQGPKLLIQFQNNGVVDDSQLPKDRFSAERLKGVDSTLKIQPAKLEDSAVYLCASSLELALASLTDTQYFGPGTRLTVL.

The rearrangement uses TRBV6-5 and TRBJ2-1; possible D gene TRBD2, 6 bases. V was clipped by 1 base and J by 7 bases, with 11 bases between them. Germline CDR1 and CDR2: MNHEY and SVGAGI. The CDR3 spans 14 residues. Here the CDR3 DNA reads TGTGCCAGCAGTTACTTCGGGAGTGGGAATGAGCAGTTCTTC. Its translation: CASSYFGSGNEQFF.

V usage is TRBV1 and J usage is TRBJ2-3. TRBV1 is termed a pseudogene. CDR3 size: 13 residues. Here the CDR3 DNA reads TGCACCAGCAGCCAGGTGGGACCAGATACGCAGTATTTT. Amino acid sequence: CTSSQVGPDTQYF.

A note on this clone: An end of the junction differs from the germline gene, which may be a read error. The genes are TRBV19 and TRBJ1-1, with D possibly matching TRBD1 (6 bases). Germline CDR1 is LNHDA and CDR2 is SQIVND (reference sequence). CDR3 length: 14 residues. The CDR3 reads CASRMRQGNSEAFF. The CDR3 nucleotides are TGTGCCAGTAGAATGAGGCAGGGGAACTCTGAAGCTTTCTTT.